The next 31 T cell receptor beta chains were all read from a single sample in a study of T-cell memory formation after mild COVID-19. In TCRdb, the 5' RACE reads were re-called with MiXCR into one record per CDR3 protein. This table holds approximately 300,000 distinct CDR3 sequences, 15% to 20% found once. The specimen sequenced was PBMCs or a T cell subset sorted from them (not recorded which). Receptors were obtained from a man in his late teens or twenties who had mild COVID-19 (a few samples of this study predate the infection). Cell type and time point are not known.

This clonotype occurred a few times. The V gene is TRBV6-5, the J gene TRBJ2-2, with TRBD2 matching 7 bases. The CDR3 runs 14 residues. The junction had 3 bases not matched to a gene; V was cut back by 2 bases and J by 6 bases. Germline-derived CDR1 and CDR2 are MNHEY and SVGAGI. The CDR3 nucleotides are TGTGCCAGCAGTTACGGAGGGAGGGCCGGGGAGCTGTTTTTT. This translates into CASSYGGRAGELFF.

The rearrangement joins TRBV15 to TRBJ2-1; D is perhaps TRBD1 (5 bases). The V end lost 3 bases, the J end lost 2 bases, and 11 bases lay between the germline ends. CDR3 length: 15 amino acids. Germline V gene data show CDR1 as LNHNV and CDR2 as YYDKDF (reference sequence). The CDR3 region is CATSSRVMAYNEQFF. DNA for the CDR3: TGTGCCACCAGCAGCAGGGTTATGGCCTACAATGAGCAGTTCTTC.

This clonotype was counted between two and nine times. The chain carries TRBV6-5 and TRBJ1-6, with TRBD1 identical over 8 bases. V trimming: 4 bases; J trimming: 11 bases; junction bases outside the gene matches: 10. This CDR3 is 15 amino acids long. The germline V gene encodes CDR1 MNHEY and CDR2 SVGAGI. CDR3 nucleotide sequence: TGTGCCAGCAGTTCTCAGACAGGGGCAGGGGCACCCCTCCACTTT. It is translated as CASSSQTGAGAPLHF.

The chain employs TRBV7-2 and TRBJ2-1, with no clear D. Trimming removed 6 bases at V and 8 bases at J, with 8 bases between. The germline gives CDR1 SGHTA, CDR2 FQGNSA. The CDR3 contains 11 residues. The CDR3 nucleotides are TGTGCCAGCAGGGTCGGCTATGAGCAGTTCTTC. Translating gives CASRVGYEQFF.

This chain connects TRBV2 to TRBJ2-1; TRBD1 matches at 8 bases. CDR1 is SNHLY, CDR2 FYNNEI, per germline. The CDR3 extends over 15 amino acids. The V gene end was trimmed by 6 bases and the J gene end by 6 bases; junction bases not matched to a gene: 10. The CDR3: CASSADRGVRNEQFF. The CDR3 nucleotides are TGTGCCAGCAGCGCCGACAGGGGTGTGCGCAATGAGCAGTTCTTC.

The chain is built from TRBV3-1 and TRBJ1-1, with 11 bases identical to TRBD1. CDR3 length: 15 amino acids. J gave up 4 bases and V 3 bases, and 4 bases lay outside the gene matches. Per germline, CDR1 LGHDT and CDR2 YNNKEL (reference sequence). The chain's CDR3 is CASSHTGTGGTEAFF. As DNA, the CDR3 is TGTGCCAGCAGCCACACCGGGACAGGGGGCACTGAAGCTTTCTTT. The whole variable domain, remainder taken from reference TRBV3-1 and TRBJ1-1, is DTAVSQTPKYLVTQMGNDKSIKCEQNLGHDTMYWYKQDSKKFLKIMFSYNNKELIINETVPNRFSPKSPDKAHLNLHINSLELGDSAVYFCASSHTGTGGTEAFFGQGTRLTVV.

The V call is TRBV3-1, the J call TRBJ2-5; 8 bases are shared with TRBD2. This CDR3 is 17 amino acids long. The trim removed 3 bases at V and 0 bases at J, leaving 9 bases unmatched. CDR1 is LGHDT and CDR2 is YNNKEL in the germline V gene (reference sequence). The DNA for the CDR3 is TGTGCCAGCAGCCACTCAGGGGCGGGGGGCCACCAAGAGACCCAGTACTTC. It translates to CASSHSGAGGHQETQYF.

The V gene is TRBV5-1, the J gene TRBJ1-1; the D gene is possibly TRBD1 (6 bases). CDR3 length: 14 amino acids. V was trimmed by 1 base and J by 4 bases, leaving 11 bases between them. Germline V gene lookup returns CDR1 SGHRS and CDR2 YFSETQ. The CDR3 loop reads CASSLSQGGTEAFF. CDR3 nucleotide sequence: TGCGCCAGCAGCTTGTCACAGGGAGGCACTGAAGCTTTCTTT.

This clonotype was detected a few times. The gene calls are TRBV4-2 and TRBJ2-2; D not resolved. The CDR3 is made up of 15 amino acids. The V gene's germline CDR1 is LGHNA and CDR2 YNFKEQ. Trimming shortened V by 0 bases and J by 6 bases, and 11 bases separated the two germline ends. CDR3 sequence (DNA): TGTGCCAGCAGCCAAGATGGGCCTCCCCCCGGGGAGCTGTTTTTT. Translating gives CASSQDGPPPGELFF.

This clonotype has a handful of counts. The chain couples TRBV7-9 to TRBJ2-1, with D possibly matching TRBD1 (5 bases). Germline V gene lookup returns CDR1 SEHNR and CDR2 FQNEAQ (reference sequence). The ends were cut back, 4 bases at V and 0 bases at J, with 10 bases in the middle. The CDR3 runs to 15 residues. Here the CDR3 reads CASSWRDSSYNEQFF. CDR3 coding DNA: TGTGCCAGCAGCTGGCGCGACAGCTCCTACAATGAGCAGTTCTTC.

This clonotype was counted between two and nine times. The DNA for the CDR3 is TGTGCCAGCAGATGGACGGCGGGATATGAGCAGTTCTTC. This gives the protein CASRWTAGYEQFF. The J gene is TRBJ2-1, the V gene TRBV14; weak D call: TRBD2 (6 bases). V was shortened by 6 bases and J by 8 bases, with 14 bases between the two germline ends. This CDR3 region has 13 residues. Per germline, CDR1 SGHDN and CDR2 FVKESK.

J is TRBJ1-5 and V is TRBV24-1; TRBD1 might be the D (5 bases). The CDR3 extends over 16 amino acids. From germline, CDR1 is KGHDR and CDR2 SFDVKD. V was trimmed by 4 bases and J by 4 bases, leaving 16 bases between them. The CDR3 sequence is CATSEHKGSQNQPQHF. CDR3 DNA sequence: TGTGCCACCAGTGAACATAAGGGGAGTCAAAATCAGCCCCAGCATTTT.

This clonotype was seen a handful of times. The chain uses TRBV24-1 and TRBJ2-5; TRBD2 agrees at 10 bases. Germline CDR1 reads KGHDR; CDR2 reads SFDVKD. J was trimmed by 1 base and V by 3 bases; bases with no gene match: 7. The CDR3 spans 17 residues. This chain's CDR3 is CATSDHLRTSGQETQYF. As DNA, the CDR3 is TGTGCCACCAGTGATCACCTTAGGACTAGCGGCCAAGAGACCCAGTACTTC.

This clonotype has a handful of counts. Here the CDR3 reads CASSQDRHSVDYGYTF. DNA of the CDR3: TGCGCCAGCAGCCAAGATCGCCACTCTGTTGACTATGGCTACACCTTC. The chain couples TRBV4-3 to TRBJ1-2, with D uncertain. The CDR3 has 16 residues. Per the germline V gene, CDR1 is LGHNA and CDR2 is YSLEER. V was shortened by 0 bases and J by 3 bases, with 14 bases between the two germline ends.

This clonotype appeared a few times. The chain combines TRBV15 with TRBJ1-5; D remains unclear. Trimming pared 5 bases from V and 1 base from J, leaving 9 bases between. This CDR3 region has 14 residues. Germline V lookup: CDR1 LNHNV, CDR2 YYDKDF (reference sequence). CDR3 region: CATSGGGSNQPQHF. The DNA for the CDR3 is TGTGCCACCAGCGGAGGAGGGAGCAATCAGCCCCAGCATTTT. Looking up the rest from reference TRBV15 and TRBJ1-5 gives the full variable domain: DAMVIQNPRYQVTQFGKPVTLSCSQTLNHNVMYWYQQKSSQAPKLLFHYYDKDFNNEADTPDNFQSRRPNTSFCFLDIRSPGLGDTAMYLCATSGGGSNQPQHFGDGTRLSIL.

This rearrangement joins TRBV4-3 to TRBJ2-3; the match to TRBD1 covers 7 bases. Germline values: CDR1 LGHNA, CDR2 YSLEER. The CDR3 extends over 13 amino acids. J was trimmed by 0 bases and V by 8 bases; bases with no gene match: 2. DNA of the CDR3: TGCGCCAGCGGGGACAGAAGCACAGATACGCAGTATTTT. Translated, it gives CASGDRSTDTQYF.

In its sample, this clonotype was seen a few times. The CDR3 region is CASSLTTGIPLDGYTF. In DNA form, the CDR3 reads TGTGCCAGCAGCTTAACCACAGGGATTCCGTTGGATGGCTACACCTTC. The rearrangement joins TRBV7-9 to TRBJ1-2, with D tentatively TRBD1 (6 bases). The ends were cut back, 2 bases at V and 6 bases at J, with 19 bases in the middle. The V gene's germline CDR1 is SEHNR and CDR2 FQNEAQ (reference sequence). This CDR3 has 16 amino acids.

This clonotype was picked up many times. J is TRBJ1-2 and V is TRBV28; 7 nucleotides line up with TRBD1. Unmatched junction bases numbered 6, after V lost 6 bases and J lost 8 bases. Germline assignment: CDR1 MDHEN and CDR2 SYDVKM. The CDR3 runs 12 residues. Here the CDR3 reads CASSIPGQGYTF. For the CDR3, the DNA is TGTGCCAGCAGCATTCCGGGACAGGGCTACACCTTC.

The table lists this clonotype with a few counts. The chain has TRBV5-8 and TRBJ2-3; a weak D match, TRBD1 (6 bases). The V gene's germline CDR1 is SGHTS and CDR2 YDEGEE. V lost 7 bases to trimming and J lost 1 base, with 22 bases between them. This CDR3 contains 17 residues. This chain's CDR3 is CASQRGHGYKGTDTQYF. The DNA for the CDR3 is TGTGCCAGCCAAAGGGGACACGGATACAAGGGCACAGATACGCAGTATTTT.

V is TRBV23-1 and J is TRBJ1-1; 7 nucleotides match TRBD1. TRBV23-1 qualifies as an ORF whose function is uncertain. The trim removed 8 bases at V and 4 bases at J, leaving 16 bases unmatched. The CDR3 is made up of 16 amino acids. The CDR3 spells CASAKQGGGGTTEAFF. CDR3 nucleotide sequence: TGCGCCAGCGCCAAGCAGGGGGGCGGGGGTACCACTGAAGCTTTCTTT.

This clonotype was observed a few times. The chain combines TRBV7-9 with TRBJ2-3; D uncertain. The CDR3 loop spans 13 amino acids. The germline CDR1 and CDR2 sequences are SEHNR and FQNEAQ (reference sequence). Trimming took off 2 bases at V and 2 bases at J, with 5 bases between the two ends. The CDR3 DNA reads as TGTGCCAGCAGCTTAACTATCACAGATACGCAGTATTTT. Translated: CASSLTITDTQYF.

The chain has TRBV5-8 and TRBJ1-6; D gene ambiguous. V lost 4 bases, J lost 3 bases, and 11 bases lay in between. The CDR3 has 15 amino acids. CDR1 is SGHTS and CDR2 is YDEGEE in the germline V gene. This CDR3 is CASSPEGDYNSPLHF. The CDR3 DNA is TGTGCCAGCAGCCCGGAGGGCGACTATAATTCACCCCTCCACTTT.

The chain joins TRBV5-1 to TRBJ1-1, with 8 bases matching TRBD1. Looked up from germline, CDR1 is SGHRS and CDR2 is YFSETQ. With 6 bases clipped from V and 3 bases from J, the junction kept 7 bases outside the gene matches. The CDR3 has 14 amino acids. In nucleotides, the CDR3 is TGCGCCAGCACCCCGGACAGGGCTGACACTGAAGCTTTCTTT. Its translation: CASTPDRADTEAFF. The full variable domain, completed using reference TRBV5-1 and TRBJ1-1, is KAGVTQTPRYLIKTRGQQVTLSCSPISGHRSVSWYQQTPGQGLQFLFEYFSETQRNKGNFPGRFSGRQFSNSRSEMNVSTLELGDSALYLCASTPDRADTEAFFGQGTRLTVV.

The V and J genes are TRBV27 and TRBJ2-2; D call uncertain. The germline V and J ends were trimmed by 3 bases and 1 base, with 6 bases remaining between them. The CDR3 extends over 14 amino acids. CDR1 MNHEY and CDR2 SMNVEV come from the germline V gene (reference sequence). CDR3 sequence: CASSFRKNTGELFF. The CDR3 DNA reads TGTGCCAGCAGTTTCCGCAAGAACACCGGGGAGCTGTTTTTT.

In regard to this clonotype: In this CDR3 the conserved last residue, phenylalanine or tryptophan, is missing, so a read error is likely. The limits of the CDR3 on the DNA are not certain, so only TCRdb's listed CDR3 is given. CDR3 loop: CASSDLYGD. The chain uses TRBV6-4 and TRBJ1-1; the DNA was not compared with TRBD1, the D call given in the table. The germline V gene encodes CDR1 MRHNA and CDR2 SNTAGT. The CDR3 contains 9 residues when both ends are counted.

The chain couples TRBV12-3 or TRBV12-4 to TRBJ1-2, with D possibly being TRBD1 (5 bases). This CDR3 has 12 amino acids. V was shortened by 3 bases and J by 8 bases, with 10 bases between the two germline ends. DNA for the CDR3: TGTGCCAGCAGTTTTGAGGGGAGCGGCTACACCTTC. It codes for CASSFEGSGYTF.

This chain uses TRBV20-1 with TRBJ2-4; no definite D call. The CDR3 spans 14 residues. V was shortened by 0 bases and J by 4 bases, with 10 bases between the two germline ends. Germline assignment: CDR1 DFQATT and CDR2 SNEGSKA (reference sequence). DNA for the CDR3: TGCAGTGCTAGAGATTGGACCAGGAAAAACATTCAGTACTTC. It yields the protein CSARDWTRKNIQYF.

The chain is built from TRBV6-6 and TRBJ1-2; D not certain. This CDR3 contains 14 residues. The V gene's germline CDR1 is MNHNY and CDR2 SVGAGI (reference sequence). V gave up 2 bases and J gave up 0 bases, with 7 bases separating them. The CDR3 loop reads CASSYQASNYGYTF. CDR3 sequence (DNA): TGTGCCAGCAGTTACCAGGCATCTAACTATGGCTACACCTTC.

This clonotype was detected a few times. The chain combines TRBV6-5 with TRBJ2-1; the match to TRBD1 covers 7 bases. Germline V CDR1 and CDR2: MNHEY, SVGAGI. The ends lost 7 bases at V and 9 bases at J; junction bases unmatched: 9. This CDR3 contains 13 residues. This chain's CDR3 is CASTQGRGGEQFF. For the CDR3, the DNA is TGTGCCAGCACACAGGGGAGAGGGGGTGAGCAGTTCTTC.

J is TRBJ2-3 and V is TRBV28; 10 bases line up with TRBD1. After removal of 3 bases from V and 0 bases from J, the junction contained 3 bases not matched to a gene. In germline, CDR1 is MDHEN, CDR2 SYDVKM. The CDR3 runs to 16 residues. The CDR3 region is CASSLTGGFSTDTQYF. CDR3 DNA sequence: TGTGCCAGCAGTTTGACAGGGGGCTTTAGCACAGATACGCAGTATTTT.

In its sample, this clonotype was seen a few times. The chain joins TRBV4-3 to TRBJ2-7, with D tentatively TRBD1 or TRBD2 (5 bases each). The length of the CDR3 is 14 residues. Germline-derived CDR1 and CDR2 are LGHNA and YSLEER. V was cut by 5 bases and J by 0 bases, with 11 bases left in between. CDR3 sequence reads: CASSVSRGSYEQYF. The CDR3 DNA sequence: TGCGCCAGCAGCGTGTCGAGGGGCTCCTACGAGCAGTACTTC.